This T cell receptor (beta chain) was found in a study of T cells in Graves' hyperthyroidism and ophthalmopathy. Using RNA transcripts as the source, TCR beta CDR3 regions were amplified. HTBI primers were the set used in a first-round RT-PCR of the TCR CDR3. TCRdb re-derived calls from the multiplex PCR reads in MiXCR, one entry per CDR3 protein. This table holds 400,000 to 500,000 distinct CDR3 sequences, around 15% found once. Unmatched junction bases numbered 9, after V lost 2 bases and J lost 10 bases. The CDR3 has 15 residues. In germline, CDR1 is MNHEY, CDR2 SVGAGI. Details on this clonotype: This may arise from a read error, as a much more abundant clone is one base away.

The sequence derives from a man aged 18 to 29 with Graves' ophthalmopathy. Sequenced sample: blood. J is TRBJ2-1 and V is TRBV6-5; 9 nucleotides agree with TRBD1. The CDR3 DNA reads as TGTGCCAGCAGTTACGCCTGGACAGGGGAGTACGAGCAGTTCTTC. It specifies CASSYAWTGEYEQFF.